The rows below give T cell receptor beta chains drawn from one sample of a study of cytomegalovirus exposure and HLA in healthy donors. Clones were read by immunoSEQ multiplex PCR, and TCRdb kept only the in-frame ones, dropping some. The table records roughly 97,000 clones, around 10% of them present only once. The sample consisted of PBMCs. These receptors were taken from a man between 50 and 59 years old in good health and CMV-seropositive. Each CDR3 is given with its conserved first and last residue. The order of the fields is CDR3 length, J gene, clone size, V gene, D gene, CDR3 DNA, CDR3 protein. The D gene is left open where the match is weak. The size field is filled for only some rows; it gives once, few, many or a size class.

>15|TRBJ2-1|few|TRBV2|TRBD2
TGTGCCAGCAGGGTAGCGGGAGGGCCTTCTAATGAGCAGTTCTTC
CASRVAGGPSNEQFF
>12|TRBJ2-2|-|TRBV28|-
TGTGCCAGCAGTTTTAGCACCGGGGAGCTGTTTTTT
CASSFSTGELFF
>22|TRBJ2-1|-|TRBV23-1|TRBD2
TGCGCCAGCTACTCCCTCGTGATGACGGCTAGCGGGAGGAGTCAGTCCTACAATGAGCAGTTCTTC
CASYSLVMTASGRSQSYNEQFF
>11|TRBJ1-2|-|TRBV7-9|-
TGTGCCAGCAGCCTCTCCTATGGCTACACCTTC
CASSLSYGYTF
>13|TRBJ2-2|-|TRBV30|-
TGTGCCTGGAATCCCGTGAACACCGGGGAGCTGTTTTTT
CAWNPVNTGELFF
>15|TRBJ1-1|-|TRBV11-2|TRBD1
TGTGCCAGCAGCTTCGGACAGGGACGGTTCACTGAAGCTTTCTTT
CASSFGQGRFTEAFF
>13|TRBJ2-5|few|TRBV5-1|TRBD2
TGCGCCAGCAGCTCCGGGAGGCAAGAGACCCAGTACTTC
CASSSGRQETQYF
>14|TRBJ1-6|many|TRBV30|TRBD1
TGTGCCTGGAGACTAGGGACAGGGGTATCACCCCTCCACTTT
CAWRLGTGVSPLHF
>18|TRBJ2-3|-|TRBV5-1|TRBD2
TGCGCCAGCAGCTTGGCTTTCGGACTAGCGGAAAGCACAGATACGCAGTATTTT
CASSLAFGLAESTDTQYF
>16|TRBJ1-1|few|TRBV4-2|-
TGTGCCAGCAGCAAACACTACGGAAAGCTGAACACTGAAGCTTTCTTT
CASSKHYGKLNTEAFF
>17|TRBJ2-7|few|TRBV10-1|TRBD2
TGCGCCAGCAGCCGGGACAGGGGACTAGCGGGAGAGAACGAGCAGTACTTC
CASSRDRGLAGENEQYF
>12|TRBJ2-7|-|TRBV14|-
TGTGCCAGCAGCCAAGACCCTCTTTTGCAGTACTTC
CASSQDPLLQYF
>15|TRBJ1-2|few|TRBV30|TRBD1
TGTGCCTGGAGTGTACTCGGACAGGGGGTCTATGGCTACACCTTC
CAWSVLGQGVYGYTF
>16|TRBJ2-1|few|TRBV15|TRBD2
TGTGCCACCAGCAGAGAGGGGGGGTACTCCTACAATGAGCAGTTCTTC
CATSREGGYSYNEQFF
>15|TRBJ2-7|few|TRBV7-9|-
TGTGCCAGCAGCTTGGGGGGGCCCTTCCTAGCCGAGCAGTACTTC
CASSLGGPFLAEQYF
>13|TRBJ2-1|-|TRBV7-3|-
TGTGCCAGCAGCTATAATTACGGTTATGAGCAGTTCTTC
CASSYNYGYEQFF
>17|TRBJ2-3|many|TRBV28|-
TGTGCCAGCAGTCGGGACACCCAAGTCCTCAGCACAGATACGCAGTATTTT
CASSRDTQVLSTDTQYF
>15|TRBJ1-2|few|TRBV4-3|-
TGCGCCAGCAGCCAAGGGCCCCGTGCGGACTATGGCTACCCCTTC
CASSQGPRADYGYPF
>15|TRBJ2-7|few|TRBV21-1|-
-
CASSKFGTGAYEQYF
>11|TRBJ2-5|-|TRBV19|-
TGTGCCAGTGGGGGCGGGCTGACCCAGTACTTC
CASGGGLTQYF
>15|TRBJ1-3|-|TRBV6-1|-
TGTGCCAGCAGTAGTACAGGGAGGGATGGAAACACCATATATTTT
CASSSTGRDGNTIYF
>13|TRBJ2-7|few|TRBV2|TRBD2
TGTGCCCGACAATTAGCGGGAGTTGGCGAGCAGTACTTC
CARQLAGVGEQYF
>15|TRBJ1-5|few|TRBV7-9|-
TGTGCCAGCAGCTTAGTAGGGGCTGGGAATCAGCCCCAGCATTTT
CASSLVGAGNQPQHF
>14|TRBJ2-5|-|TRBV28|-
TGTGCCAGCAGTTTATCTGGGGGCGGAGAGACCCAGTACTTC
CASSLSGGGETQYF
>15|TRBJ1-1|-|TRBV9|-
TGTGCCAGCAGCGTAGGGGCGGGACTAAACACTGAAGCTTTCTTT
CASSVGAGLNTEAFF
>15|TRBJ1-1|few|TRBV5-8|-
TGTGCCAGCAGCTTGGGAACGAGGGTCATAACTGAAGCTTTCTTT
CASSLGTRVITEAFF
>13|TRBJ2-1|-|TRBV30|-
TGTGCCTGGAGTGTACAAGGAGATAATGAGCAGTTCTTC
CAWSVQGDNEQFF
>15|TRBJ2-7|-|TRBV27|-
TGTGCCAGCAGTTTATCCCATGGACAGACCTACGAGCAGTACTTC
CASSLSHGQTYEQYF
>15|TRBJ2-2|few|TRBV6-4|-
TGTGCCAGCAGAACAGGAGGGACGGGGACCGGGGAGCTGTTTTTT
CASRTGGTGTGELFF
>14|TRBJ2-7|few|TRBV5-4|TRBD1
TGTGCCAGCAGCCTGGACAGGGGCCCCTACGAGCAGTACTTC
CASSLDRGPYEQYF
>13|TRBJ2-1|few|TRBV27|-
TGTGCCAGCACAACCCTGCCAACAGGAAAGCAGTTCTTC
CASTTLPTGKQFF
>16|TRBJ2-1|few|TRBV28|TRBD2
TGTGCCAGCAGTTCCTCCGGGACTAGCGGGACCAATGAGCAGTTCTTC
CASSSSGTSGTNEQFF
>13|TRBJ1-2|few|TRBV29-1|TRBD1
TGCAGCGGCCTGACAGGGGTGGGCTATGGCTACACCTTC
CSGLTGVGYGYTF
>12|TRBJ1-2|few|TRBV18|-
TGTGCCAGCTCACCCAATAGTAATGGCTACACCTTC
CASSPNSNGYTF
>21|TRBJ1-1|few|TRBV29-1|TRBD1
TGCAGCGTATTGGTACGGGACAGGGATTTAACCTTTTCCCTCATGAACACTGAAGCTTTCTTT
CSVLVRDRDLTFSLMNTEAFF
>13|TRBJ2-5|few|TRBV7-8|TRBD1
TGTGCCAGCAGCCGGGACAGGGGGGAGACCCAGTACTTC
CASSRDRGETQYF
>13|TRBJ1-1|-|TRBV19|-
TGTGCCAGTAGTTCCCCCAGGGGCACTGAAGCTTTCTTT
CASSSPRGTEAFF
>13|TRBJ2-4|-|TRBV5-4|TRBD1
TGTGCCAGCAGCCCGGGACAGCAAAACATTCAGTACTTC
CASSPGQQNIQYF
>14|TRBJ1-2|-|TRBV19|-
TGTGCCAGTATCCCCAGGGGCGGGAACTATGGCTACACCTTC
CASIPRGGNYGYTF
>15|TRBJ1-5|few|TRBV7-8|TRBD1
TGTGCCAGCAGCCCGACGGACAGGCCCCATATGCCCCAGCATTTT
CASSPTDRPHMPQHF
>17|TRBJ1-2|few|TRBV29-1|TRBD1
TGCAGCGTTGAGGCCCCTCCCGGGACAGGAGGGTCCTATGGCTACACCTTC
CSVEAPPGTGGSYGYTF
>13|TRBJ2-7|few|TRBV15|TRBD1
TGTGCCACCAGCGCCTGGGACAGGGCCGAGCAGTACTTC
CATSAWDRAEQYF
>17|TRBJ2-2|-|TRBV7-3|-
TGTGCCAGCAGCTCTCTTGGGGGGAGCGGTATCACCGGGGAGCTGTTTTTT
CASSSLGGSGITGELFF
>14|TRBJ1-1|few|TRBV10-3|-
TGTGCCATCAAGGAGCACTCGAACACAAAAGAAGCTTTCTTT
CAIKEHSNTKEAFF
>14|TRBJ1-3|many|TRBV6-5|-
TGTGCCAGCAGTGAAACTGATTCCGGAAACACCATATATTTT
CASSETDSGNTIYF